This TCR beta chain was captured in a study of patients and donors after allogeneic stem cell transplantation. From the RT-PCR reads, TCRdb called clonotypes with MiXCR, one entry per CDR3 protein. The repertoire holds fewer than 75,000 distinct CDR3 sequences, about 14% seen once, with roughly a third in the top ten. The sequenced material came from blood, either unsorted or a sorted T cell fraction (not recorded which). The receptor comes from a human donor who was either an allogeneic HSCT recipient or a stem cell or donor lymphocyte infusion donor (not recorded which). It is not recorded whose cells these are; they may come from a transplant donor.

The CDR3 region has the DNA TGCAGCGTTGTCAGTATCGTCTACGAGCAGTACTTC. Amino acids: CSVVSIVYEQYF. The chain joins TRBV29-1 to TRBJ2-7; D gene unclear. The germline V and J ends were trimmed by 4 bases and 3 bases, with 10 bases remaining between them. This CDR3 spans 12 amino acids. Germline lookup yields CDR1 SQVTM and CDR2 ANQGSEA.